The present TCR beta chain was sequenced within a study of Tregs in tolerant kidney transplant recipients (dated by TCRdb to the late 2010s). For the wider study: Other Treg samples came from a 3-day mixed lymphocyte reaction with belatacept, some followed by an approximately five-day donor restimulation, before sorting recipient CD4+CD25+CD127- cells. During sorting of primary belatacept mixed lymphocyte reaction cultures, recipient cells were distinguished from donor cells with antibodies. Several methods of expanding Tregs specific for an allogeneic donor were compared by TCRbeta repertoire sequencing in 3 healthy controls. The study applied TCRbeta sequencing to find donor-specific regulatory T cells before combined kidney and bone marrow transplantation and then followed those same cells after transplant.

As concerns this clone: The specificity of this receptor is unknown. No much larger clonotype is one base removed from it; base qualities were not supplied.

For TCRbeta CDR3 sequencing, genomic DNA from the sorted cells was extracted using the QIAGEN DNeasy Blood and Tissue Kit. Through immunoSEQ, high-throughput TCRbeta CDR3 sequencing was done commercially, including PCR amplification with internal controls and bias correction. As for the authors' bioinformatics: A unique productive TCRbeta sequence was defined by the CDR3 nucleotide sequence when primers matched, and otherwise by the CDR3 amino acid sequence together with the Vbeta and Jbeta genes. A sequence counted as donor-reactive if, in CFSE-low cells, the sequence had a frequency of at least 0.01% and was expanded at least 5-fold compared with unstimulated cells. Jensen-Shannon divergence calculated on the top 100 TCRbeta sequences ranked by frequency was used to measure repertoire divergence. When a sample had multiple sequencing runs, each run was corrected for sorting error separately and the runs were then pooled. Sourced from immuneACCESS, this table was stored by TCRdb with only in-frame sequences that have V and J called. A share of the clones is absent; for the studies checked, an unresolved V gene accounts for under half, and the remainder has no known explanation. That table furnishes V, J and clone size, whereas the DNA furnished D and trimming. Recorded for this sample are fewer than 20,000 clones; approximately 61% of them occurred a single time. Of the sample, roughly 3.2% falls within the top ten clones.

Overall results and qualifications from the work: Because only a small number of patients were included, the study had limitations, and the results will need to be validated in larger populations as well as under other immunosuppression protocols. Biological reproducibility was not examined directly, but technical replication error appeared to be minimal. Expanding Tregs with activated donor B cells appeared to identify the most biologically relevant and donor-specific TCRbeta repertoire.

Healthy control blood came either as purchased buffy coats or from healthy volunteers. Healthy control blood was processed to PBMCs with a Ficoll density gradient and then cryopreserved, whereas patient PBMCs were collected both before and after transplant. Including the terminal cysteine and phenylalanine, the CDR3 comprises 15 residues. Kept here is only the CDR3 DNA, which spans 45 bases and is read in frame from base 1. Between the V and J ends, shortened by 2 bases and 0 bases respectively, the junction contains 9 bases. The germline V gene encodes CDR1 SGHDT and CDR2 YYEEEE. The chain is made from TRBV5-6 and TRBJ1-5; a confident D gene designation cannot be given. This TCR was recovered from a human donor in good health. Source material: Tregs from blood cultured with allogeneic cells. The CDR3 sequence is CASSFGLNSNQPQHF. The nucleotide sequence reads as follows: TGTGCCAGCAGCTTCGGACTGAATAGCAATCAGCCCCAGCATTTT.